This passage covers 21 T cell receptor beta chains from one sample sequenced in a study of OX40 agonist ivuxolimab in advanced cancers. Libraries were prepared through the immunoSEQ multiplex PCR assay. The table comes from immuneACCESS by way of TCRdb, which keeps in-frame sequences with V and J called. Part of the clones is missing from these tables; in studies checked, under half for an unresolved V gene and the rest for unknown reasons. The sample contains some 20,000 clones, around four fifths of them found a single time. The top ten clonotypes cover more than 50% of the sample. This sample comprised CD4+ or CD8+ T cells sorted from blood, obtained in a trial of the OX40 agonist ivuxolimab. The receptors were gathered from an adult with an advanced solid tumor such as melanoma, head and neck, liver or kidney cancer.

This clone appeared a single time. The CDR3 reads CASSPGINYGYTF. CDR3 nucleotides: TGTGCCAGTAGTCCGGGAATAAACTATGGCTACACCTTC. The V call is TRBV19, the J call TRBJ1-2; D gene ambiguous. The germline gives CDR1 LNHDA, CDR2 SQIVND (reference sequence). Trimming left V 5 bases short and J 2 bases short, with 9 bases between. The CDR3 spans 13 residues.

The chain links TRBV30 to TRBJ2-1, with TRBD1 matching over 11 bases. This CDR3 contains 16 residues. The germline gives CDR1 GTSNPN, CDR2 SVGIG (reference sequence). The V and J ends lost 4 bases and 2 bases, in that order; junction bases with no gene match: 7. This CDR3 is CAWTSGTGGTYNEQFF. CDR3 nucleotides: TGTGCCTGGACTTCCGGGACAGGGGGTACCTACAATGAGCAGTTCTTC.

The chain carries TRBV27 and TRBJ2-2; the D call may be TRBD1 or TRBD2 (5 bases each). Germline CDR1 MNHEY, CDR2 SMNVEV (reference sequence). CDR3 length equals 18 residues. V was shortened by 5 bases and J by 1 base, with 20 bases between the two germline ends. The CDR3 loop is CASSPIGFGDLNTGELFF. As DNA, the CDR3 is TGTGCCAGCAGTCCTATAGGCTTTGGGGACCTGAACACCGGGGAGCTGTTTTTT.

The rearrangement uses TRBV5-6 and TRBJ1-5, with D possibly being TRBD1 (5 bases). The germline V gene has CDR1 SGHDT and CDR2 YYEEEE. The CDR3 sequence is 16 residues long. V lost 2 bases and J lost 2, with 14 bases in between. CDR3: CASSFSQGWGNQPQHF. The CDR3 DNA sequence: TGTGCCAGCAGCTTTAGTCAGGGCTGGGGCAATCAGCCCCAGCATTTT. The whole variable domain, remainder taken from reference TRBV5-6 and TRBJ1-5, is DAGVTQSPTHLIKTRGQQVTLRCSPKSGHDTVSWYQQALGQGPQFIFQYYEEEERQRGNFPDRFSGHQFPNYSSELNVNALLLGDSALYLCASSFSQGWGNQPQHFGDGTRLSIL.

This clone was seen a handful of times. The V gene is TRBV11-2, the J gene TRBJ2-5; 11 bases map to TRBD2. V was clipped by 3 bases and J by 4 bases; unmatched bases: 4. CDR3 size: 15 residues. Germline values: CDR1 SGHAT, CDR2 FQNNGV. Here the CDR3 reads CASSLNSGGGETQYF. For the CDR3, the DNA is TGTGCCAGCAGCTTGAATAGCGGGGGGGGAGAGACCCAGTACTTC.

The chain links TRBV6-5 to TRBJ2-2, with 8 nucleotides matching TRBD1. Germline V lookup: CDR1 MNHEY, CDR2 SVGAGI. The length of the CDR3 is 15 residues. The trim removed 5 bases at V and 3 bases at J, leaving 5 bases unmatched. The CDR3: CASSRYRGDTGELFF. The DNA for the CDR3 is TGTGCCAGCAGTCGGTACAGGGGGGACACCGGGGAGCTGTTTTTT.

This chain joins TRBV5-4 and TRBJ2-2; tentative D call: TRBD2 (6 bases). This CDR3 has 16 amino acids. Trimming pared 4 bases from V and 6 bases from J, leaving 19 bases between. CDR1 and CDR2 (germline): SGHNT, YYREEE (reference sequence). The CDR3 loop is CASSAGPWGSAGELFF. DNA of the CDR3: TGTGCCAGCAGCGCGGGACCCTGGGGTTCCGCCGGGGAGCTGTTTTTT.

The sample holds a few counts of this clone. The V call is TRBV18, the J call TRBJ2-1, with 10 bases that match TRBD2. V was clipped by 2 bases and J by 4 bases; unmatched bases: 11. This CDR3 comprises 18 residues. The germline V gene encodes CDR1 KGHSH and CDR2 LQKENI. CDR3 DNA sequence: TGTGCCAGCTCACCAACTAGCGGGGTCTTCCTCCCTTACAATGAGCAGTTCTTC. Protein: CASSPTSGVFLPYNEQFF.

J is TRBJ1-1 and V is TRBV19; D might be TRBD1 (6 bases). From germline, CDR1 is LNHDA and CDR2 SQIVND (reference sequence). V lost 4 bases, J lost 0 bases, and 12 bases lay in between. The CDR3 has 15 residues. DNA for the CDR3: TGTGCCAGTAGTAACGGACAGTTAATGAACACTGAAGCTTTCTTT. Translating gives CASSNGQLMNTEAFF.

The chain has TRBV28 and TRBJ1-1; perhaps TRBD1 as D (5 bases). Between the trimmed V and J ends, which lost 10 bases and 1 base, there was a span of 19 bases. This CDR3 contains 15 residues. Per the germline V gene, CDR1 is MDHEN and CDR2 is SYDVKM. DNA for the CDR3: TGTGCCACCAAAGCACCGGGGCACGGGAACACTGAAGCTTTCTTT. Its translation is CATKAPGHGNTEAFF.

The chain is built from TRBV19 and TRBJ2-7; 7 positions agree with TRBD2. Germline V gives CDR1 LNHDA, CDR2 SQIVND (reference sequence). V was pared by 10 bases and J by 3 bases, with 6 bases of the junction left unmatched. CDR3 size: 12 residues. CDR3 coding DNA: TGTGCCACCGGGGAGGGCGGCTACGAGCAGTACTTC. Translating gives CATGEGGYEQYF. The full variable domain, in which reference TRBV19 and TRBJ2-7 provide the parts outside the CDR3, is DGGITQSPKYLFRKEGQNVTLSCEQNLNHDAMYWYRQDPGQGLRLIYYSQIVNDFQKGDIAEGYSVSREKKESFPLTVTSAQKNPTAFYLCATGEGGYEQYFGPGTRLTVT.

J is TRBJ2-5 and V is TRBV7-9, with 10 bases matching TRBD1. V dropped 8 bases and J dropped 3; count of bases not matched to a gene: 3. CDR3 size: 13 residues. The germline gives CDR1 SEHNR, CDR2 FQNEAQ (reference sequence). CDR3 in DNA: TGTGCCAGCCAAGGGACAGGGGAAGAGACCCAGTACTTC. The encoded protein is CASQGTGEETQYF.

This clone was detected only once. The V gene is TRBV9, the J gene TRBJ2-3, with 7 bases matching TRBD1. Losses at the gene ends were 3 bases for V and 3 bases for J; bases not matched to a gene: 10. In germline, CDR1 is SGDLS, CDR2 YYNGEE. CDR3 size: 16 residues. The CDR3, as DNA: TGTGCCAGCAGCGGGACCGGGACAGTTTTTACAGATACGCAGTATTTT. Translating gives CASSGTGTVFTDTQYF. The entire variable domain, with the rest obtained from reference TRBV9 and TRBJ2-3, is as follows: DSGVTQTPKHLITATGQRVTLRCSPRSGDLSVYWYQQSLDQGLQFLIQYYNGEERAKGNILERFSAQQFPDLHSELNLSSLELGDSALYFCASSGTGTVFTDTQYFGPGTRLTVL.

This sequence joins TRBV30 and TRBJ2-5; D is unresolved. The CDR3 extends over 14 amino acids. In germline, CDR1 is GTSNPN, CDR2 SVGIG (reference sequence). V lost 4 bases to trimming and J lost 1 base, with 13 bases between them. The CDR3 DNA sequence: TGTGCCTGGACCCCAGGCGGCCTCCAAGAGACCCAGTACTTC. Translation: CAWTPGGLQETQYF.

This clone appeared a single time. The chain joins TRBV19 to TRBJ2-5, with a tentative D call TRBD2 (5 bases). Germline CDR1 LNHDA, CDR2 SQIVND (reference sequence). Trimming stripped 3 bases from V and 4 bases from J, with 15 bases between. The CDR3 covers 15 residues. CDR3 nucleotides: TGTGCCAGTAGTATGGCAGGCCGGGGTGGAGAGACCCAGTACTTC. Protein: CASSMAGRGGETQYF. The variable domain in full, completed from reference TRBV19 and TRBJ2-5, reads DGGITQSPKYLFRKEGQNVTLSCEQNLNHDAMYWYRQDPGQGLRLIYYSQIVNDFQKGDIAEGYSVSREKKESFPLTVTSAQKNPTAFYLCASSMAGRGGETQYFGPGTRLLVL.

The rearrangement uses TRBV28 and TRBJ1-5; possible D gene TRBD1, 5 bases. The germline V gene has CDR1 MDHEN and CDR2 SYDVKM. Trimming removed 2 bases at V and 4 bases at J, with 15 bases between. The CDR3 consists of 16 residues. CDR3 DNA sequence: TGTGCCAGCAGTTTACTGCCCGGGGGTCTGAATCAGCCCCAGCATTTT. Its translation is CASSLLPGGLNQPQHF. The variable domain in full, with the rest retrieved from reference TRBV28 and TRBJ1-5, is DVKVTQSSRYLVKRTGEKVFLECVQDMDHENMFWYRQDPGLGLRLIYFSYDVKMKEKGDIPEGYSVSREKKERFSLILESASTNQTSMYLCASSLLPGGLNQPQHFGDGTRLSIL.

This clone was seen just once. The gene calls are TRBV28 and TRBJ1-3; D call uncertain. Trimming pared 5 bases from V and 2 bases from J, leaving 10 bases between. The CDR3 extends over 14 amino acids. The germline CDR1 and CDR2 sequences are MDHEN and SYDVKM. CDR3 coding DNA: TGTGCCAGCAGTATAATTCGGACTGGAAACACCATATATTTT. Amino acid sequence: CASSIIRTGNTIYF.

This chain connects TRBV28 to TRBJ2-7, with 8 bases lining up with TRBD1. Losses at the gene ends were 6 bases for V and 3 bases for J; bases not matched to a gene: 10. There are 15 residues in the CDR3. CDR1 and CDR2 from the germline V gene are MDHEN and SYDVKM. The CDR3 sequence: CASRVRDRTIYEQYF. CDR3 sequence (DNA): TGTGCCAGCAGGGTTCGGGACAGGACCATCTACGAGCAGTACTTC.

The chain carries TRBV6-1 and TRBJ1-5; perhaps TRBD1 as D (6 bases). V shed 4 bases and J shed 1 base, with 14 bases lying between them. The CDR3 spans 16 residues. Germline CDR1 MNHNS, CDR2 SASEGT. Here the CDR3 reads CASSGTQGASNQPQHF. The CDR3 bases are TGTGCCAGCAGTGGGACACAGGGTGCAAGCAATCAGCCCCAGCATTTT.

V is TRBV6-6 and J is TRBJ1-1, with 8 bases aligning to TRBD1. With V trimmed by 5 bases and J by 2 bases, 7 bases remained unmatched. This CDR3 comprises 15 residues. CDR1 MNHNY and CDR2 SVGAGI come from the germline V gene (reference sequence). The CDR3 protein is CASSSYRGINTEAFF. DNA for the CDR3: TGTGCCAGCAGTAGCTACAGGGGGATTAACACTGAAGCTTTCTTT.

The J gene is TRBJ2-2, the V gene TRBV7-2; a possible D gene is TRBD1 (6 bases). This CDR3 is 11 amino acids long. Germline values: CDR1 SGHTA, CDR2 FQGNSA. V lost 4 bases to trimming and J lost 11 bases, with 8 bases between them. The CDR3 DNA reads TGTGCCAGCAGCTGGGGGCCTGAGCTGTTTTTT. It yields the protein CASSWGPELFF.